Shown below are 3 T cell receptor beta chains from a single sample sequenced in a study of post-analysis software for immune sequencing data. The TCR beta cDNA libraries contained unique molecular identifiers. TCRdb reprocessed the PCR reads via MiXCR and lists one record per CDR3 protein. Among about 820,000 distinct CDR3 sequences listed, approximately 50% were seen once. Findings and caveats of the study: Five TRBV segments, including TRBV5-6, TRBV5-1 and TRBV20-1, were more frequent in patients than controls.

Antigen specificity for these receptors is unknown. The sequenced material came from blood. Receptors were obtained from a girl aged 10 to 17 with multiple sclerosis.

The V and J genes are TRBV29-1 and TRBJ2-1; 9 nucleotides match TRBD1. The CDR3 runs to 14 residues. In germline, CDR1 is SQVTM, CDR2 ANQGSEA. The V segment lost 1 base and the J segment 4 bases; nucleotides outside the gene matches: 2. The CDR3 is CSVEGTGVYNEQFF. The CDR3 nucleotides read TGCAGCGTTGAAGGGACAGGGGTATACAATGAGCAGTTCTTC.

The table lists this clonotype with a few counts. The rearrangement joins TRBV7-9 to TRBJ2-1; D is ambiguous. The ends were cut back, 6 bases at V and 3 bases at J, with 6 bases in the middle. Germline V gene data show CDR1 as SEHNR and CDR2 as FQNEAQ (reference sequence). The CDR3 consists of 12 residues. The CDR3 region is CASSPHYNEQFF. DNA for the CDR3: TGTGCCAGCAGTCCCCACTACAATGAGCAGTTCTTC.

The chain joins TRBV7-9 to TRBJ2-1; D might be TRBD2 (6 bases). The CDR3 loop spans 14 amino acids. Germline assignment: CDR1 SEHNR and CDR2 FQNEAQ (reference sequence). Trimming cost V 4 bases and J 7 bases, with 14 bases left between them. CDR3 residues: CASSSEGLRNEQFF. The CDR3 coding sequence is TGTGCCAGCAGCTCGGAGGGACTCAGAAATGAGCAGTTCTTC.